The 2 T cell receptor beta chains reported below all come from one sample, sequenced in a study of response to subunit inactivated influenza vaccine (dated by TCRdb to 2016 to 2019). The time point label here, explained by the study, means: 45 to 55 days after influenza vaccine administration. Library method: RT-PCR. These reads were obtained on an Illumina HiSeq 2500. TCRdb redid the processing of the public reads, applying fastp at Q25 and MiXCR, and retained in-frame beta chains. All rows with the same CDR3 protein become a single entry with the most common DNA and genes. In all, the sample holds under 500,000 distinct CDR3 sequences, and roughly 9.7% of those were seen once. The leading ten clones occupy approximately 12% of the sample. This specimen consisted of PBMCs from blood, obtained about 40 days after vaccination. These receptor sequences come from a man aged 50-60 years who received an inactivated influenza vaccine. Donor details come from another sample of the same person, matched by shared clones.

This clonotype has only a few counts. The V call is TRBV12-3 or TRBV12-4, the J call TRBJ2-7, with D perhaps TRBD2 (6 bases). This CDR3 region has 14 residues. V was clipped by 1 base and J by 3 bases, with 10 bases between them. The CDR3 is CASSLGRGRYEQYF. The CDR3 bases are TGTGCCAGCAGTTTAGGGCGGGGTCGCTACGAGCAGTACTTC.

The chain employs TRBV5-6 and TRBJ2-3, with 10 nucleotides matching TRBD2. CDR3 length: 18 residues. The V gene's germline CDR1 is SGHDT and CDR2 YYEEEE. The V and J ends lost 1 base and 2 bases, in that order; junction bases with no gene match: 10. The CDR3, as DNA: TGTGCCAGCAGCTTGTTCGGGAAAACTAGCGGGGTCACAGATACGCAGTATTTT. It is translated as CASSLFGKTSGVTDTQYF.